The present TCR beta chain was sequenced within a study of identical twins. The study, taken as a whole, reports: Models, which agreed with sharing between unrelated individuals, nonetheless underestimated the out-of-frame TCR alpha sharing seen in monozygotic twins.

A single record per CDR3 protein comes from TCRdb applying MiXCR to the 5' RACE reads. This table holds 690,000 or so distinct CDR3 sequences, 8.5% to 9% found once. Healthy Caucasians provided all donations. This CDR3 comprises 15 residues. Trimming removed 6 bases at V and 5 bases at J, with 19 bases between. Germline values: CDR1 SQVTM, CDR2 ANQGSEA. This clonotype showed up just a few times. What it binds is not known. These records were also assigned to another study, of yellow fever vaccine responses in identical twins.

This TCR derives from a woman aged 18 to 35 in good health. The chain joins TRBV29-1 to TRBJ2-2, with D perhaps given as TRBD1 or TRBD2 (6 bases each). The sequenced sample was PBMCs. The CDR3 reads CSVVPYGGATGELFF. The CDR3 region has the DNA TGCAGCGTAGTACCTTACGGGGGCGCGACCGGGGAGCTGTTTTTT.